The clone carrying this TCR beta chain was detected a few times. The data stem from a study of blood T cells in healthy people across ages. CDR3 size: 14 residues. Trimming removed 6 bases from V and 10 bases from J; junction bases left unmatched: 12. The germline CDR1 and CDR2 sequences are DFQATT and SNEGSKA (reference sequence). Together with a sample-barcoded 5' primer, a J-beta primer mix was included in a second PCR lasting roughly 6 to 12 cycles. TCRdb processed the 5' RACE reads anew with MiXCR; each CDR3 protein has one entry. The sample yields almost 550,000 distinct CDR3 sequences, approximately 25% seen once. These records were also assigned to another study, of T cells of mothers and their children. That report adds: Several million TCR beta reads per child versus over 9 million per mother. Thymic selection shapes TCR recombination output similarly in related and unrelated pairs. The search for persistent microchimeric T cell clones detected none.

The sequence was obtained from a boy aged 5-17 years in good health. Specimen: blood. The gene calls are TRBV20-1 and TRBJ1-6; 7 positions agree with TRBD1. This CDR3 reads CSAPLRTGGSPLHF. The CDR3, as DNA: TGCAGTGCCCCTCTACGGACAGGCGGCTCACCCCTCCACTTT.